Included here is one TCR beta chain sequence, with context. The data were obtained in a study of shared clonotypes between healthy human individuals. Per the germline V gene, CDR1 is SGHRS and CDR2 is YFSETQ. The V segment lost 7 bases and the J segment 5 bases; nucleotides outside the gene matches: 7. The CDR3 spans 14 residues. The test was conducted at deep level. Genomic DNA of every subset was divided equally among multiple immunoSEQ plates. The table came from immunoSEQ multiplex PCR; TCRdb's copy has only in-frame clones and leaves some out. The profile covers 1,400,000 or so clones, with approximately 98.5% appearing a single time and roughly 0.36% taken by the ten largest.

The sample consisted of naive CD4+ T cells sorted from blood. Subset of the sample: CD45RA+ positively selected. This rearrangement joins TRBV5-1 to TRBJ2-1, with 9 bases fitting TRBD2. This TCR came from a man aged 25-40 years in good health. The CDR3 region has the DNA TGCGCCAGCCGCCTCGGGACTAGCAACAATGAGCAGTTCTTC. This codes for CASRLGTSNNEQFF.